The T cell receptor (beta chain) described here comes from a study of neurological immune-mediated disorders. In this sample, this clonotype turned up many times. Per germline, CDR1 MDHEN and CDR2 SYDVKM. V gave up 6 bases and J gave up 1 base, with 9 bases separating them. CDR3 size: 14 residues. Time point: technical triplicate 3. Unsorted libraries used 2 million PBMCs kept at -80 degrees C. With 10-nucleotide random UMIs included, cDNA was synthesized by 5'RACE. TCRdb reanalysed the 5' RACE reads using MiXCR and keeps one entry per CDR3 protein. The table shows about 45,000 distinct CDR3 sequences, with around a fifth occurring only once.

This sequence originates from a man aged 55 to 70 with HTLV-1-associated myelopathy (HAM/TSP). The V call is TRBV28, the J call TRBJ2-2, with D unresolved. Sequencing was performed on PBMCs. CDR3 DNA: TGTGCCAGCAGCCTCAGTAGGAACACCGGGGAGCTGTTTTTT. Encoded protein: CASSLSRNTGELFF. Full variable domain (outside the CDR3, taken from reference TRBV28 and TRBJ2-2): DVKVTQSSRYLVKRTGEKVFLECVQDMDHENMFWYRQDPGLGLRLIYFSYDVKMKEKGDIPEGYSVSREKKERFSLILESASTNQTSMYLCASSLSRNTGELFFGEGSRLTVL.